The 24 T cell receptor beta chains given below trace back to one sample, sequenced in a study of blood T cell repertoires in COVID-19. Profiled with immunoSEQ multiplex PCR; TCRdb holds only in-frame clones, not every one. The sample holds hundreds of thousands of clones, just over 85% seen once. The sequenced sample consisted of peripheral blood. The receptors were gathered from a woman aged 25 to 45 with active or convalescent COVID-19.

This chain connects TRBV6-5 to TRBJ1-2, with D hard to call. CDR3 length: 12 amino acids. Trimming cost V 8 bases and J 8 bases, with 15 bases left between them. The V gene's germline CDR1 is MNHEY and CDR2 SVGAGI. As DNA, the CDR3 is TGTGCCAGCGCCCCAGGCTACCCGGGCTACACCTTC. Encoded protein: CASAPGYPGYTF.

The chain recombines TRBV11-2 with TRBJ2-1, with 10 bases lining up with TRBD2. The CDR3 is made up of 15 amino acids. V trimming: 7 bases; J trimming: 12 bases; junction bases outside the gene matches: 15. Germline V CDR1 and CDR2: SGHAT, FQNNGV. CDR3 bases: TGTGCCAGCACCTCGTCCACTAGCGGGGCCCGCAGGCAGTTCTTC. This translates into CASTSSTSGARRQFF.

This chain uses TRBV13 with TRBJ2-7; D is possibly TRBD1 (5 bases). Germline CDR1 PRHDT, CDR2 FYEKMQ (reference sequence). The CDR3 consists of 15 residues. V dropped 0 bases and J dropped 5 bases, with 14 bases sitting between them. In DNA form, the CDR3 reads TGTGCCAGCAGCTTAGGTCGGGCAGGGAACGACGAGCAGTACTTC. Residues: CASSLGRAGNDEQYF.

This chain joins TRBV19 and TRBJ2-1; perhaps TRBD2 as D (6 bases). Between the trimmed V and J ends, which lost 3 bases and 9 bases, there was a span of 15 bases. The CDR3 sequence is 14 residues long. Germline V gives CDR1 LNHDA, CDR2 SQIVND (reference sequence). CDR3: CASSIPFTSSEQFF. The CDR3 DNA sequence: TGTGCCAGTAGTATCCCATTCACTAGCAGTGAGCAGTTCTTC.

The V gene is TRBV6-4, the J gene TRBJ1-1, with D maybe TRBD1 (6 bases). The CDR3 loop spans 14 amino acids. Trimming removed 4 bases at V and 1 base at J, with 10 bases between. CDR1 is MRHNA, CDR2 SNTAGT, per germline. CDR3 residues: CASSASTGNTEAFF. The CDR3 coding sequence is TGTGCCAGCAGTGCATCGACAGGGAACACTGAAGCTTTCTTT.

This chain uses TRBV4-1 with TRBJ1-5, with D hard to call. Germline V lookup: CDR1 MGHRA, CDR2 YSYEKL. The CDR3 has 13 amino acids. V lost 1 base, J lost 7 bases, and 8 bases lay in between. CDR3 DNA: TGCGCCAGCAGCCAAGTGGAGTTACAGCCCCAGCATTTT. Protein sequence: CASSQVELQPQHF.

The J gene is TRBJ1-2, the V gene TRBV28; 12 bases are a match to TRBD1. Germline values: CDR1 MDHEN, CDR2 SYDVKM. V dropped 6 bases and J dropped 7; count of bases not matched to a gene: 12. CDR3 length: 16 amino acids. CDR3 DNA: TGTGCCAGCAGCCGACGACTGGGACAGGGGGCGGGTGGCTACACCTTC. The encoded protein is CASSRRLGQGAGGYTF.

The chain carries TRBV6-6 and TRBJ2-3, with 7 bases that match TRBD2. With 6 bases clipped from V and 6 bases from J, the junction kept 3 bases outside the gene matches. The CDR3 is 12 amino acids. Germline assignment: CDR1 MNHNY and CDR2 SVGAGI (reference sequence). The CDR3 nucleotides are TGTGCCAGCAGCACCGGGGGGGATACGCAGTATTTT. Translation: CASSTGGDTQYF.

The chain combines TRBV10-1 with TRBJ1-1, with D perhaps TRBD1 (5 bases). There are 14 residues in the CDR3. Germline V CDR1 and CDR2: WNHNN, SYGVQD (reference sequence). V was cut by 5 bases and J by 7 bases, with 17 bases left in between. The CDR3 sequence is CASSLYKGPFEAFF. CDR3 nucleotide sequence: TGCGCCAGCAGTTTGTATAAGGGGCCCTTTGAAGCTTTCTTT.

The chain couples TRBV7-2 to TRBJ2-1, with D perhaps matching TRBD2 (6 bases). Germline loops: CDR1 SGHTA, CDR2 FQGNSA. Trimming took off 6 bases at V and 9 bases at J, with 18 bases between the two ends. The CDR3 contains 14 residues. In DNA, the CDR3 is TGTGCCAGCAGTTCGAGCGGGTATGGGGGTGAGCAGTTCTTC. Amino acids: CASSSSGYGGEQFF.

This rearrangement joins TRBV19 to TRBJ1-1; TRBD1 aligns across 8 bases. V dropped 3 bases and J dropped 5; count of bases not matched to a gene: 11. CDR3 size: 16 residues. CDR1 and CDR2 from the germline V gene are LNHDA and SQIVND (reference sequence). The CDR3 reads CASSIWQGAGRTEAFF. Here the CDR3 DNA reads TGTGCCAGTAGTATCTGGCAGGGGGCTGGTCGGACTGAAGCTTTCTTT.

This chain connects TRBV5-4 to TRBJ1-2; D gene uncertain. Germline lookup yields CDR1 SGHNT and CDR2 YYREEE (reference sequence). V lost 4 bases, J lost 8 bases, and 18 bases lay in between. There are 14 residues in the CDR3. The CDR3 coding sequence is TGTGCCAGCAGCGAATCGGGAGCCCCGGAGGGCTACACCTTC. Its protein is CASSESGAPEGYTF.

The chain carries TRBV3-1 (or the pseudogene TRBV3-2) and TRBJ1-1; TRBD1 is a possible D gene (6 bases). Germline CDR1 is LGHDT and CDR2 is YNNKEL (reference sequence). The CDR3 spans 14 residues. V was cut by 6 bases and J by 1 base, with 12 bases left in between. CDR3 DNA: TGTGCCAGCAGTAACAGGGAAACGAACACTGAAGCTTTCTTT. Translated: CASSNRETNTEAFF.

V is TRBV5-1 and J is TRBJ2-2; 10 nucleotides match TRBD2. Germline values: CDR1 SGHRS, CDR2 YFSETQ. V lost 0 bases and J lost 8; bases outside the gene matches: 4. The CDR3 has 15 amino acids. The CDR3 is CASSLVLAGGGELFF. As DNA, the CDR3 is TGCGCCAGCAGCTTGGTGTTAGCGGGAGGTGGGGAGCTGTTTTTT.

The J gene is TRBJ2-1, the V gene TRBV18, with 8 bases aligning to TRBD1. The CDR3 is 16 amino acids. V lost 1 base and J lost 6; bases outside the gene matches: 8. Germline V lookup: CDR1 KGHSH, CDR2 LQKENI. CDR3 DNA: TGTGCCAGCTCACCACGCGAGACAGGGGATCTCAATGAGCAGTTCTTC. It yields the protein CASSPRETGDLNEQFF.

The genes are TRBV3-1 (or the pseudogene TRBV3-2) and TRBJ1-1; D unresolved. Germline values: CDR1 LGHDT, CDR2 YNNKEL (reference sequence). CDR3 length equals 14 residues. V lost 3 bases and J 5 bases, leaving 13 bases between the germline ends. CDR3 sequence (DNA): TGTGCCAGCAGCCATTCCAGGCGGGGTACTGAAGCTTTCTTT. Residues: CASSHSRRGTEAFF.

Here the CDR3 DNA reads TGTGCCAGCAGTTCAATCAATCAGGGAATGAACACTGAAGCTTTCTTT. Translating gives CASSSINQGMNTEAFF. The chain uses TRBV6-5 and TRBJ1-1; possibly TRBD1 for D (5 bases). Trimming left V 4 bases short and J 0 bases short, with 15 bases between. The V gene's germline CDR1 is MNHEY and CDR2 SVGAGI. The CDR3 contains 16 residues.

The chain joins TRBV30 to TRBJ1-5; possibly TRBD1 for D (6 bases). Looked up from germline, CDR1 is GTSNPN and CDR2 is SVGIG (reference sequence). This CDR3 region has 17 residues. Trimming took 1 base from V and 2 from J, leaving 18 bases between them. CDR3 sequence (DNA): TGTGCCTGGAGTGAGGGGGTTTTAGGGGTCGGCAATCAGCCCCAGCATTTT. Its protein product is CAWSEGVLGVGNQPQHF. Based on the CDR3 plus reference TRBV30 and TRBJ1-5, the full variable domain is SQTIHQWPATLVQPVGSPLSLECTVEGTSNPNLYWYRQAAGRGLQLLFYSVGIGQISSEVPQNLSASRPQDRQFILSSKKLLLSDSGFYLCAWSEGVLGVGNQPQHFGDGTRLSIL.

The chain has TRBV6-5 and TRBJ2-7, with 9 bases lining up with TRBD1. CDR3 size: 15 residues. With 7 bases clipped from V and 1 base from J, the junction kept 8 bases outside the gene matches. CDR1 is MNHEY and CDR2 is SVGAGI in the germline V gene. In DNA, the CDR3 is TGTGCCAGCACAAAACAGGGGGCTTCGTCCTACGAGCAGTACTTC. It yields the protein CASTKQGASSYEQYF.

The chain joins TRBV6-5 to TRBJ2-3; possible D gene TRBD2, 6 bases. Germline V gives CDR1 MNHEY, CDR2 SVGAGI. V dropped 2 bases and J dropped 2 bases, with 14 bases sitting between them. The CDR3 has 16 residues. CDR3 region: CASSYGGRPNTDTQYF. DNA of the CDR3: TGTGCCAGCAGTTACGGGGGGAGACCCAACACAGATACGCAGTATTTT.

The chain carries TRBV19 and TRBJ2-4; D gene ambiguous. Trimming removed 8 bases from V and 1 base from J, with 9 bases in between. The CDR3 sequence is 13 residues long. In germline, CDR1 is LNHDA, CDR2 SQIVND (reference sequence). In DNA form, the CDR3 reads TGTGCCAGTGGTTCAGTGGCCAAAAACATTCAGTACTTC. Translated, it gives CASGSVAKNIQYF. The variable domain in full, with the rest retrieved from reference TRBV19 and TRBJ2-4, is DGGITQSPKYLFRKEGQNVTLSCEQNLNHDAMYWYRQDPGQGLRLIYYSQIVNDFQKGDIAEGYSVSREKKESFPLTVTSAQKNPTAFYLCASGSVAKNIQYFGAGTRLSVL.

CDR3 nucleotide sequence: TGTGCTAGTGGCCTGACAGGAGCCAAAAACATTCAGTACTTC. The encoded protein is CASGLTGAKNIQYF. The chain has TRBV12-5 and TRBJ2-4, with D maybe TRBD1 (6 bases). The CDR3 contains 14 residues. Trimming shortened V by 6 bases and J by 0 bases, and 9 bases separated the two germline ends. Germline V lookup: CDR1 LGHNT, CDR2 FRNRAP.

V is TRBV5-1 and J is TRBJ2-3; weak D call: TRBD1 (5 bases). The CDR3 has 15 residues. The germline V and J ends were trimmed by 4 bases and 2 bases, with 14 bases remaining between them. Looked up from germline, CDR1 is SGHRS and CDR2 is YFSETQ. The CDR3, as DNA: TGCGCCAGCAGCGTGACAGAATCACACACAGATACGCAGTATTTT. Amino acid sequence: CASSVTESHTDTQYF.

The rearrangement joins TRBV6-1 to TRBJ2-2, with D tentatively TRBD1 (7 bases). The V gene's germline CDR1 is MNHNS and CDR2 SASEGT. This CDR3 is built from 14 residues. V was cut by 3 bases and J by 6 bases, with 11 bases left in between. CDR3 DNA sequence: TGTGCCAGCAGTGACAGGGGGAGGTCCGGGGAGCTGTTTTTT. Its protein product is CASSDRGRSGELFF.